This passage covers 4 T cell receptor beta chains from one sample sequenced in a study of cytomegalovirus exposure and HLA in healthy donors. The study ran its PCR with 60 Vbeta and 13 Jbeta primers. The repertoire was sequenced with immunoSEQ multiplex PCR; TCRdb's copy has only in-frame clones and lacks some. The sample lists 84,000 or so clones; under 80% were seen once. The sequencing sample was made of PBMCs. Receptors originate from a boy aged 5-17 years in good health and CMV-seronegative.

This rearrangement joins TRBV11-2 to TRBJ1-1; no definite D call. CDR1 is SGHAT, CDR2 FQNNGV, per germline. The CDR3 length is 11 residues. Deletions cut 4 bases from V and 8 bases from J, with 8 bases between. DNA of the CDR3: TGTGCCAGCAGCTCCCCGGGGGAAGCTTTCTTT. Protein sequence: CASSSPGEAFF. The whole variable domain, filled in from reference TRBV11-2 and TRBJ1-1, reads EAGVAQSPRYKIIEKRQSVAFWCNPISGHATLYWYQQILGQGPKLLIQFQNNGVVDDSQLPKDRFSAERLKGVDSTLKIQPAKLEDSAVYLCASSSPGEAFFGQGTRLTVV.

The chain employs TRBV9 and TRBJ1-2; TRBD1 matches 8 bases. Germline V gene data show CDR1 as SGDLS and CDR2 as YYNGEE. The CDR3 contains 15 residues. Trimming cost V 0 bases and J 2 bases; bases outside gene matches: 3. CDR3 bases: TGTGCCAGCAGCGTAGCGGCAGGGGGCAACTATGGCTACACCTTC. It codes for CASSVAAGGNYGYTF. The variable domain in full, completed from reference TRBV9 and TRBJ1-2, reads DSGVTQTPKHLITATGQRVTLRCSPRSGDLSVYWYQQSLDQGLQFLIQYYNGEERAKGNILERFSAQQFPDLHSELNLSSLELGDSALYFCASSVAAGGNYGYTFGSGTRLTVV.

This clone was detected only once. The V call is TRBV28, the J call TRBJ1-1; TRBD1 matches at 8 bases. Unmatched junction bases numbered 4, after V lost 6 bases and J lost 1 base. This CDR3 has 14 amino acids. Germline loops: CDR1 MDHEN, CDR2 SYDVKM. CDR3 in DNA: TGTGCCAGCAGGGAGACAGGGGCGAACACTGAAGCTTTCTTT. Translating gives CASRETGANTEAFF.

The genes are TRBV4-1 and TRBJ1-1; 10 positions agree with TRBD1. The CDR3 is made up of 17 amino acids. Germline CDR1 reads MGHRA; CDR2 reads YSYEKL. Trimming at V came to 3 bases and at J to 10 bases, leaving 17 bases not matched to a gene. The CDR3 region has the DNA TGCGCCAGCAGCCACTCACCACAAAGAGACAGGGGGCTGTCAGCTTTCTTT. Protein: CASSHSPQRDRGLSAFF.